These T cell receptor beta chains were read from a single sample in a study of blood T cell repertoires in COVID-19. Profiled with immunoSEQ multiplex PCR; TCRdb holds only in-frame clones, not every one. The top ten clones hold about 1.7% of a sample with 280,000 or so clones, about 90% of them seen once. Sequencing used PBMCs or T cells enriched from blood (not recorded which). These receptors were obtained from a woman between 18 and 30 years old with acute COVID-19. Both conserved end residues are part of each CDR3. A D gene is named only where the DNA matches it firmly. Clone size, where shown, is once, few, many, or a class for clones that have expanded.

J,size,V,D,DNA,CDR3
TRBJ1-5,NA,TRBV6-5,TRBD1,TGTGCCAGCAGACAGGGGAATCAGCCCCAGCATTTT,CASRQGNQPQHF
TRBJ2-7,NA,TRBV9,TRBD1,TGTGCCAGCAGCGTAGATCAGGGGGCCTACGAGCAGTACTTC,CASSVDQGAYEQYF
TRBJ2-7,NA,TRBV28,TRBD2,TGTGCCTGCAGTTTATGGGGGGGAGGGTGGCGCGAGCAGTACTTC,CACSLWGGGWREQYF
TRBJ1-1,NA,TRBV12-3/TRBV12-4,NA,TGTGCCAGCAGTCCCCGTCGGGGGTCTGAAGCTTTCTTT,CASSPRRGSEAFF
TRBJ2-1,NA,TRBV5-6,TRBD2,TGTGCCAGCAGCGGTGGACTAGCGGGAGATAATGAGCAGTTCTTC,CASSGGLAGDNEQFF
TRBJ2-7,NA,TRBV7-9,NA,TGTGCCAGCAGAACTGACAGTTACGAGCAGTACTTC,CASRTDSYEQYF
TRBJ2-1,once,TRBV27,NA,TGTGCCAGCAGTTTATCTCCCAGGGAGCAGTTCTTC,CASSLSPREQFF
TRBJ1-2,NA,TRBV27,NA,TGTGCCAGCAGTGAGGGACAAGCTTATGGCTACACCTTC,CASSEGQAYGYTF
TRBJ1-1,once,TRBV12-3/TRBV12-4,NA,TGTGCCAGCAGTTTCTCCCCCTTTGAAGCTTTCTTT,CASSFSPFEAFF
TRBJ1-1,NA,TRBV11-2,NA,TGTGCCAGCAGCTCGAACCCAGAATTTAACCTGCACACTGAAGCTTTCTTT,CASSSNPEFNLHTEAFF
TRBJ2-7,NA,TRBV15,TRBD1,TGTGCCACCAGCACCTTGGGGACAGGGGGCTCCTACGAGCAGTACTTC,CATSTLGTGGSYEQYF
TRBJ2-5,once,TRBV18,TRBD1,TGTGCCAGCTCACCCCGGACAGGGGGCGCCGAGACCCAGTACTTC,CASSPRTGGAETQYF
TRBJ1-1,NA,TRBV7-9,NA,TGTGCCAGCAGCCGCGGCTGGACTGAAGCTTTCTTT,CASSRGWTEAFF
TRBJ2-3,NA,TRBV3-1/TRBV3-2,TRBD2,TGTGCCAGCAGCCCCCCCGGCGCGGGAGGACGCACAGATACGCAGTATTTT,CASSPPGAGGRTDTQYF
TRBJ1-6,NA,TRBV7-2,NA,TGTGCCAGCAGCTTATACAGGACAAGCTCCTATAATTCACCCCTCCACTTT,CASSLYRTSSYNSPLHF
TRBJ1-1,NA,TRBV15,TRBD1,TGTGCCACCAGCAGAGATCTGACAGGGGTGGCCACTGAAGCTTTCTTT,CATSRDLTGVATEAFF
TRBJ2-5,NA,TRBV5-4,NA,TGTGCCAGCAGCTTACCAGGGAGGTCGGAGACCCAGTACTTC,CASSLPGRSETQYF
TRBJ2-7,once,TRBV5-1,NA,TGCGCCAGCAGCTTGAAGGGGGTCTACGAGCAGTACTTC,CASSLKGVYEQYF
TRBJ1-6,NA,TRBV19,NA,TGTGCCAGTAGCATCAGGGAATATAATTCACCCCTCCACTTT,CASSIREYNSPLHF
TRBJ1-1,NA,TRBV19,NA,TGTGCCAGTAGTGAGTATAACACTGAAGCTTTCTTT,CASSEYNTEAFF
TRBJ2-5,few,TRBV29-1,TRBD2,TGCAGCGTCACGACTAGCGGGTTTTTCGAGACCCAGTACTTC,CSVTTSGFFETQYF
TRBJ2-5,NA,TRBV11-3,NA,TGTGCCAGCAGCGCGGGACGAGCCGGGGAGACCCAGTACTTC,CASSAGRAGETQYF
TRBJ2-7,NA,TRBV7-9,TRBD1,TGTGCCAGCAGCAAACCCGACAGGGGAATCTACGAGCAGTACTTC,CASSKPDRGIYEQYF
TRBJ1-3,NA,TRBV29-1,TRBD1,TGCAGCGTGGAAGATACGGGACAGAAAAACACCATATATTTT,CSVEDTGQKNTIYF
TRBJ2-3,NA,TRBV19,NA,TGTGCCAGTGCCAAGGCGGATTTAAGGGGCACGCAGTATTTT,CASAKADLRGTQYF
TRBJ2-2,NA,TRBV6-2/TRBV6-3,TRBD2,TGTGCCAGCAGTTATCCCGCCCCGGCGGCGGGAGAGACCGGGGAGCTGTTTTTT,CASSYPAPAAGETGELFF
TRBJ1-1,NA,TRBV4-3,NA,TGCGCCAGCAGCCAAGAAGGACAGACGAACACTGAAGCTTTCTTT,CASSQEGQTNTEAFF
TRBJ2-5,NA,TRBV6-6,NA,TGTGCAGGAGGGGCTCTAAAGGGAGAGACCCAGTACTTC,CAGGALKGETQYF
TRBJ1-1,NA,TRBV30,NA,TGTGCCTGGACCCTGAGTATGAACACTGAAGCTTTCTTT,CAWTLSMNTEAFF
TRBJ2-1,NA,TRBV10-2,NA,TGCGCCAGCGGGGGGTTGCGCTCCTACAATGAGCAGTTCTTC,CASGGLRSYNEQFF
TRBJ2-7,NA,TRBV7-2,TRBD1,TGTGCCAGCAGCGCAGGGGGTTTTGAGCAGTACTTC,CASSAGGFEQYF
TRBJ1-5,NA,TRBV19,NA,TGTGCCAGTAGTAGGACAGACTCTAAACCCCAGCATTTT,CASSRTDSKPQHF
TRBJ1-2,NA,TRBV11-2,TRBD1,TGTGCCAGCAGCATACAGGGGGGTTATGGCTACACCTTC,CASSIQGGYGYTF
TRBJ2-5,NA,TRBV24-1,NA,TGTGCCACCAGTGAAGCCGGGACACCCCAAGAGACCCAGTACTTC,CATSEAGTPQETQYF
TRBJ2-1,NA,TRBV18,NA,TGTGCCAGCTCTCCCGGGACAACCTACAATGAGCAGTTCTTC,CASSPGTTYNEQFF
TRBJ2-2,NA,TRBV12-3/TRBV12-4,NA,TGTGCCAGCAGCCTCGCGTCCGTAGGGGAGCTGTTTTTT,CASSLASVGELFF
TRBJ2-1,NA,TRBV5-8,TRBD1,TGTGCCAGCAGCCTGGACAGGGACAATGAGCAGTTCTTC,CASSLDRDNEQFF
TRBJ1-3,NA,TRBV5-1,NA,TGCGCCAGCAGCTTGGACAGTCTTTACTCTGGAAACACCATATATTTT,CASSLDSLYSGNTIYF
TRBJ2-7,NA,TRBV2,TRBD2,TGTGCCAGCAGCGCGACTAGCGCCTCCTACGAGCAGTACTTC,CASSATSASYEQYF
TRBJ1-4,NA,TRBV5-1,NA,TGCGCCAGCAGCTCCTCGGACAGTAATGAAAAACTGTTTTTT,CASSSSDSNEKLFF
TRBJ2-2,NA,TRBV18,TRBD1,TGTGCCAGCTCACCACGTACGACAGGGAGTCCCACCGGGGAGCTGTTTTTT,CASSPRTTGSPTGELFF